These 16 T cell receptor beta chains originate from one sample sequenced in a study of neoadjuvant anti-PD-1 for oral cavity cancer. TCRdb's table, derived via immunoSEQ multiplex PCR, lists solely in-frame clones and lacks some. Of about 9,800 clones in the sample, around 60% were seen once. The time point here: after neoadjuvant nivolumab, at surgical resection. This specimen was PBMCs, taken after nivolumab (anti-PD-1) treatment. The receptors stem from a person aged 35-80 years with oral cavity squamous cell carcinoma.

This clone has just one count. The V gene is TRBV6-6, the J gene TRBJ1-2, with D tentatively TRBD1 (6 bases). CDR3 length equals 13 residues. Trimming cost V 2 bases and J 8 bases, with 12 bases left between them. In germline, CDR1 is MNHNY, CDR2 SVGAGI (reference sequence). CDR3 bases: TGTGCCAGCAGTTACGACCGCCAGGGGGGCTACACCTTC. Its translation: CASSYDRQGGYTF.

The chain uses TRBV28 and TRBJ1-6, with D uncertain. Trimming removed 1 base at V and 5 bases at J, with 0 bases between. This CDR3 is built from 12 residues. From germline, CDR1 is MDHEN and CDR2 SYDVKM. This CDR3 is CASSLYNSPLHF. For the CDR3, the DNA is TGTGCCAGCAGTTTATATAATTCACCCCTCCACTTT.

The sample holds one count of this clone. J is TRBJ2-5 and V is TRBV20-1, with D perhaps TRBD1 (5 bases). The CDR3 length is 11 residues. Germline CDR1 is DFQATT and CDR2 is SNEGSKA (reference sequence). Written as DNA, the CDR3 is TGCAGCCTCCAGGGTTTTGAGACCCAGTACTTC. Its protein is CSLQGFETQYF.

The chain joins TRBV21-1 to TRBJ2-7. TRBV21-1 is a documented pseudogene. CDR3 length: 10 amino acids. CDR3 DNA: TGTGCCAGCAGCATGAACGAGCAGTACTTC. Encoded protein: CASSMNEQYF.

This sequence joins TRBV5-1 and TRBJ2-6; 9 nucleotides align to TRBD1. V lost 3 bases, J lost 0 bases, and 7 bases stayed unmatched. The V gene's germline CDR1 is SGHRS and CDR2 YFSETQ. CDR3 size: 18 residues. The CDR3 here is CASSSTTGGTSGANVLTF. For the CDR3, the DNA is TGCGCCAGCAGCTCGACGACAGGGGGAACCTCTGGGGCCAACGTCCTGACTTTC. The variable domain in full, completed from reference TRBV5-1 and TRBJ2-6, reads KAGVTQTPRYLIKTRGQQVTLSCSPISGHRSVSWYQQTPGQGLQFLFEYFSETQRNKGNFPGRFSGRQFSNSRSEMNVSTLELGDSALYLCASSSTTGGTSGANVLTFGAGSRLTVL.

This rearrangement joins TRBV7-2 to TRBJ1-1, with D uncertain. Germline V lookup: CDR1 SGHTA, CDR2 FQGNSA. The CDR3 contains 14 residues. Trimming left V 6 bases short and J 8 bases short, with 19 bases between. The DNA for the CDR3 is TGTGCCAGCAGTCGAGACTCCGCCGCGAGGGAAGCTTTCTTT. Translated, it gives CASSRDSAAREAFF.

This clone came up a few times. This chain uses TRBV11-2 with TRBJ1-6; D gene ambiguous. V was shortened by 1 base and J by 10 bases, with 5 bases between the two germline ends. The germline V gene has CDR1 SGHAT and CDR2 FQNNGV. This CDR3 has 12 residues. CDR3 region: CASSLGESPLHF. The DNA of the CDR3 is TGTGCCAGCAGCTTAGGCGAATCACCCCTCCACTTT.

CDR3 protein: CASSLDGMEAEQYF. DNA for the CDR3: TGCGCCAGCAGCTTGGACGGGATGGAGGCGGAGCAGTACTTC. The J gene is TRBJ2-7, the V gene TRBV5-1; tentatively, D is TRBD2 (5 bases). V lost 0 bases, J lost 7 bases, and 14 bases lay in between. The CDR3 length is 14 residues. Germline-derived CDR1 and CDR2 are SGHRS and YFSETQ.

This clone was picked up a small number of times. The rearrangement links TRBV19 to TRBJ1-4; D may be TRBD1 (5 bases). Deletions cut 5 bases from V and 8 bases from J, with 6 bases between. Germline assignment: CDR1 LNHDA and CDR2 SQIVND (reference sequence). The CDR3 has 11 amino acids. The CDR3 is CASSWGEKLFF. CDR3 in DNA: TGTGCCAGTAGTTGGGGGGAAAAACTGTTTTTT.

The count of this clone is one. V usage is TRBV2 and J usage is TRBJ2-7; D call uncertain. V was cut by 4 bases and J by 3 bases, with 16 bases left in between. The CDR3 is 15 amino acids. Germline CDR1 SNHLY, CDR2 FYNNEI. CDR3 DNA: TGTGCCAGCAGTGCCGGACCGGGTCAAGGCTACGAGCAGTACTTC. Protein product: CASSAGPGQGYEQYF.

The V and J genes are TRBV28 and TRBJ2-7, with D possibly TRBD2 on 5 matching bases. CDR3 length equals 15 residues. V lost 2 bases and J lost 7, with 18 bases in between. The V gene's germline CDR1 is MDHEN and CDR2 SYDVKM. CDR3 sequence (DNA): TGTGCCAGCAGTTTAGAGGCGGGTTTTCCTAGGGAGCAGTACTTC. Amino acids: CASSLEAGFPREQYF.

This clone was counted a few times. The CDR3 sequence: CASSPRQGDTEAFF. The DNA of the CDR3 is TGTGCCAGCTCACCAAGACAGGGGGACACTGAAGCTTTCTTT. This chain connects TRBV18 to TRBJ1-1; 9 nucleotides match TRBD1. This CDR3 has 14 residues. In germline, CDR1 is KGHSH, CDR2 LQKENI. With 2 bases clipped from V and 3 bases from J, the junction kept 1 base outside the gene matches.

The J gene is TRBJ1-2, the V gene TRBV5-1; 8 nucleotides line up with TRBD1. Germline values: CDR1 SGHRS, CDR2 YFSETQ. The CDR3 contains 14 residues. Losses at the gene ends were 5 bases for V and 6 bases for J; bases not matched to a gene: 9. The CDR3 region has the DNA TGCGCCAGCAGAACGGGACAGGAGATCAATGGCTACACCTTC. Translated, it gives CASRTGQEINGYTF.

V gene TRBV19 combines with J gene TRBJ2-5; D is tentatively TRBD1 or TRBD2 (5 bases each). The germline CDR1 and CDR2 sequences are LNHDA and SQIVND (reference sequence). The CDR3 totals 14 residues. V was trimmed by 6 bases and J by 5 bases, leaving 16 bases between them. The CDR3 sequence: CASRPGATGETQYF. In DNA, the CDR3 is TGTGCCAGTAGACCCGGGGCCACTGGGGAGACCCAGTACTTC.

The rearrangement uses TRBV29-1 and TRBJ2-7; 7 bases map to TRBD1. Trimming took 5 bases from V and 3 from J; bases not matched to a gene: 7. Germline CDR1 reads SQVTM; CDR2 reads ANQGSEA. CDR3 length: 13 amino acids. The CDR3 bases are TGCAGCGTTTCCCCACGGGACAGCTACGAGCAGTACTTC. Its translation: CSVSPRDSYEQYF.

This clone has just a few counts. As DNA, the CDR3 is TGTGCCAGCAGTTTGCGGCAGCCCCAGCATTTT. Residues: CASSLRQPQHF. The rearrangement links TRBV28 to TRBJ1-5, with D unclear. Germline V gene sequence: CDR1 MDHEN, CDR2 SYDVKM. CDR3 length: 11 residues. Trimming shortened V by 3 bases and J by 7 bases, and 4 bases separated the two germline ends. Drawing the rest from reference TRBV28 and TRBJ1-5, the complete variable domain is DVKVTQSSRYLVKRTGEKVFLECVQDMDHENMFWYRQDPGLGLRLIYFSYDVKMKEKGDIPEGYSVSREKKERFSLILESASTNQTSMYLCASSLRQPQHFGDGTRLSIL.